This T cell receptor (beta chain) was captured in a study of blood T cell repertoires in COVID-19. Each recovered donor of Cohort 3 presented with two negative PCRs, clearance, or symptom resolution. Repertoires were generated with immunoSEQ multiplex PCR, while TCRdb's copy carries only in-frame clones and drops some. The sample shows 150,000 to 200,000 clones, 65% to 85% of them seen only once. Trimming removed 4 bases from V and 0 bases from J, with 6 bases in between. The CDR3 extends over 13 amino acids. The germline gives CDR1 SGHRS, CDR2 YFSETQ. The chain is built from TRBV5-1 and TRBJ2-3; D ambiguous. The specimen was PBMCs or T cells enriched from blood (not recorded which). This TCR derives from a man in his forties who had recovered from COVID-19. CDR3 protein: CASSEASTDTQYF. The CDR3 DNA reads as TGCGCCAGCAGCGAAGCTAGCACAGATACGCAGTATTTT.